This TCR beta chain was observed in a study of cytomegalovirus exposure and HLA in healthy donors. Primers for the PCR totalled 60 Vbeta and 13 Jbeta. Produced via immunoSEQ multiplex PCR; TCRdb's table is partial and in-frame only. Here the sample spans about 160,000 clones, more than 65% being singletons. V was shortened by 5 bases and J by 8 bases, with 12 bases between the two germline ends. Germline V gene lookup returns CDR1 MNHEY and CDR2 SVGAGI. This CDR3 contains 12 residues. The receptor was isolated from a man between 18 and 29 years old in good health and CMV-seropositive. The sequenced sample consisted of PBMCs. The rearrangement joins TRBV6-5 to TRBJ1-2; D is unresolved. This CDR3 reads CASSTQASGYTF. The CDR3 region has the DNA TGTGCCAGCAGTACCCAAGCCTCGGGCTACACCTTC.